Each of the 6 T cell receptor beta chains below was sequenced from the same sample in a study of identical twins. TCRdb re-analysed the 5' RACE reads in MiXCR, keeping a single row per CDR3 protein. The table includes some 1,700,000 distinct CDR3 sequences, under 35% detected once. Source material: cord blood. The receptors were gathered from a newborn girl in good health.

This clonotype was seen repeatedly, ten times or more. The rearrangement uses TRBV7-2 and TRBJ1-2; no clear D gene. The CDR3 loop spans 12 amino acids. Trimming shortened V by 1 base and J by 8 bases, and 8 bases separated the two germline ends. Per the germline V gene, CDR1 is SGHTA and CDR2 is FQGNSA. CDR3 amino acids: CASSLDGSGYTF. The CDR3 nucleotides read TGTGCCAGCAGCTTAGACGGGAGCGGCTACACCTTC.

This clonotype has just a few counts. The chain employs TRBV23-1 and TRBJ1-5; unclear D gene. Being an ORF, TRBV23-1 has a function that is uncertain. This CDR3 region has 13 residues. With 4 bases removed from V and 0 bases from J, the gap between germline ends came to 4 bases. CDR3: CASSRYSNQPQHF. DNA for the CDR3: TGCGCCAGCAGTCGGTATAGCAATCAGCCCCAGCATTTT.

This clonotype has more than one count but fewer than ten. V usage is TRBV27 and J usage is TRBJ2-7, with D hard to call. Germline lookup yields CDR1 MNHEY and CDR2 SMNVEV (reference sequence). The V end was cut by 5 bases, the J end by 2 bases, with 13 bases between. The CDR3 is made up of 14 amino acids. In nucleotides, the CDR3 is TGTGCCAGCAGTCGGAACTACCAACCCTACGAGCAGTACTTC. This encodes CASSRNYQPYEQYF.

The chain carries TRBV2 and TRBJ1-2, with D hard to call. The CDR3 contains 13 residues. The V end was cut by 6 bases, the J end by 4 bases, with 12 bases between. Per germline, CDR1 SNHLY and CDR2 FYNNEI. The CDR3 sequence is CASSHRAVYGYTF. The CDR3 DNA reads as TGTGCCAGCAGCCACAGAGCAGTCTATGGCTACACCTTC.

V and J are TRBV20-1 and TRBJ1-1; the match to TRBD1 covers 7 bases. Germline CDR1 DFQATT, CDR2 SNEGSKA (reference sequence). This CDR3 is 14 amino acids long. Germline trimming cut 5 bases from V and 0 bases from J; bases unmatched to any gene: 6. The CDR3 sequence: CSASNRGVNTEAFF. The CDR3 coding sequence is TGCAGTGCTTCCAACAGGGGCGTGAACACTGAAGCTTTCTTT.

This rearrangement joins TRBV5-1 to TRBJ2-1, with 12 nucleotides matching TRBD2. This CDR3 region has 16 residues. The V and J ends lost 4 bases and 9 bases, in that order; junction bases with no gene match: 11. Germline CDR1 and CDR2: SGHRS and YFSETQ. CDR3 sequence: CASSPPTSGGKVEQFF. CDR3 in DNA: TGCGCCAGCAGCCCACCGACTAGCGGGGGAAAAGTTGAGCAGTTCTTC.